This TCR beta chain came from a study of cytomegalovirus exposure and HLA in healthy donors. Whole-study results and caveats: Later, an analysis found that TCR clusters from the first cohort tended to co-occur in the 120 or so validation repertoires. Some TCR beta chains (around 180 of them) were listed as cytomegalovirus-associated.

Libraries were prepared by immunoSEQ multiplex PCR; TCRdb keeps only in-frame clonotypes and omits some of them. The table records fewer than 130,000 clones, more than 70% of them present only once. Points on this clone: What it binds is not known.

Between the trimmed V and J ends, which lost 3 bases and 6 bases, there was a span of 17 bases. The CDR3 totals 15 residues. CDR1 LNHDA and CDR2 SQIVND come from the germline V gene (reference sequence). This sequence was found in a woman aged 18-29 years in good health and CMV-seronegative. The source material was PBMCs. J is TRBJ1-2 and V is TRBV19; D unresolved. Here the CDR3 DNA reads TGTGCCAGTAGTATTTCTTTCCTCCGGGATAATGGCTACACCTTC. Encoded protein: CASSISFLRDNGYTF.